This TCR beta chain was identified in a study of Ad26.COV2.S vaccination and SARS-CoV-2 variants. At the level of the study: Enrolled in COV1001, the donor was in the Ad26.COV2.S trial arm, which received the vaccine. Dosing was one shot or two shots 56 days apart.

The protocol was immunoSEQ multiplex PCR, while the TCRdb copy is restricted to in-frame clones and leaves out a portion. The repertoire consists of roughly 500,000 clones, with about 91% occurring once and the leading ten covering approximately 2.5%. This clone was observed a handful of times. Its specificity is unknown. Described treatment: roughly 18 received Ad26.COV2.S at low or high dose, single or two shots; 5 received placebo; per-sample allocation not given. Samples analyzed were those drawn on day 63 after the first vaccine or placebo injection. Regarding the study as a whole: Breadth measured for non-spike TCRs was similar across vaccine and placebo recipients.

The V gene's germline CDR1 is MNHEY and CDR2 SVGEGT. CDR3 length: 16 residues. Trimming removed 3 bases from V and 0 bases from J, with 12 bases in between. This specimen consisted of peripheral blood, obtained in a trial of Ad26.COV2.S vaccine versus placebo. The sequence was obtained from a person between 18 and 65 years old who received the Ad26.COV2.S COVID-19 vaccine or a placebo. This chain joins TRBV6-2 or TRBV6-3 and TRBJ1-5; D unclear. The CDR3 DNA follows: TGTGCCAGCAGTTATACGGGCGAATATAGCAATCAGCCCCAGCATTTT. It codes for CASSYTGEYSNQPQHF.